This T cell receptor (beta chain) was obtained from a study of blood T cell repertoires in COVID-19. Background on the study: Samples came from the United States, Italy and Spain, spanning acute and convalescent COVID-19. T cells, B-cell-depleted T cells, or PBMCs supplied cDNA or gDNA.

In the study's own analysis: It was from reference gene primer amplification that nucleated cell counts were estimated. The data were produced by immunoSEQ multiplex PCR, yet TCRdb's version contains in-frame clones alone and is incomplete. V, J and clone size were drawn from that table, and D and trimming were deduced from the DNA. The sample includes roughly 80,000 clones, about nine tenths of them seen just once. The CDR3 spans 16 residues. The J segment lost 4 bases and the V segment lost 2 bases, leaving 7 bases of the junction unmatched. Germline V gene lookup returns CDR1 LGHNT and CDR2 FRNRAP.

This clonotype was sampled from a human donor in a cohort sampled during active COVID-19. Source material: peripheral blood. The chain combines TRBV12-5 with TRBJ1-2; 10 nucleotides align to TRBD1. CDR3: CASGLLGQGTVYGYTF. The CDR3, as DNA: TGTGCTAGTGGTTTGCTGGGACAGGGGACGGTCTATGGCTACACCTTC.